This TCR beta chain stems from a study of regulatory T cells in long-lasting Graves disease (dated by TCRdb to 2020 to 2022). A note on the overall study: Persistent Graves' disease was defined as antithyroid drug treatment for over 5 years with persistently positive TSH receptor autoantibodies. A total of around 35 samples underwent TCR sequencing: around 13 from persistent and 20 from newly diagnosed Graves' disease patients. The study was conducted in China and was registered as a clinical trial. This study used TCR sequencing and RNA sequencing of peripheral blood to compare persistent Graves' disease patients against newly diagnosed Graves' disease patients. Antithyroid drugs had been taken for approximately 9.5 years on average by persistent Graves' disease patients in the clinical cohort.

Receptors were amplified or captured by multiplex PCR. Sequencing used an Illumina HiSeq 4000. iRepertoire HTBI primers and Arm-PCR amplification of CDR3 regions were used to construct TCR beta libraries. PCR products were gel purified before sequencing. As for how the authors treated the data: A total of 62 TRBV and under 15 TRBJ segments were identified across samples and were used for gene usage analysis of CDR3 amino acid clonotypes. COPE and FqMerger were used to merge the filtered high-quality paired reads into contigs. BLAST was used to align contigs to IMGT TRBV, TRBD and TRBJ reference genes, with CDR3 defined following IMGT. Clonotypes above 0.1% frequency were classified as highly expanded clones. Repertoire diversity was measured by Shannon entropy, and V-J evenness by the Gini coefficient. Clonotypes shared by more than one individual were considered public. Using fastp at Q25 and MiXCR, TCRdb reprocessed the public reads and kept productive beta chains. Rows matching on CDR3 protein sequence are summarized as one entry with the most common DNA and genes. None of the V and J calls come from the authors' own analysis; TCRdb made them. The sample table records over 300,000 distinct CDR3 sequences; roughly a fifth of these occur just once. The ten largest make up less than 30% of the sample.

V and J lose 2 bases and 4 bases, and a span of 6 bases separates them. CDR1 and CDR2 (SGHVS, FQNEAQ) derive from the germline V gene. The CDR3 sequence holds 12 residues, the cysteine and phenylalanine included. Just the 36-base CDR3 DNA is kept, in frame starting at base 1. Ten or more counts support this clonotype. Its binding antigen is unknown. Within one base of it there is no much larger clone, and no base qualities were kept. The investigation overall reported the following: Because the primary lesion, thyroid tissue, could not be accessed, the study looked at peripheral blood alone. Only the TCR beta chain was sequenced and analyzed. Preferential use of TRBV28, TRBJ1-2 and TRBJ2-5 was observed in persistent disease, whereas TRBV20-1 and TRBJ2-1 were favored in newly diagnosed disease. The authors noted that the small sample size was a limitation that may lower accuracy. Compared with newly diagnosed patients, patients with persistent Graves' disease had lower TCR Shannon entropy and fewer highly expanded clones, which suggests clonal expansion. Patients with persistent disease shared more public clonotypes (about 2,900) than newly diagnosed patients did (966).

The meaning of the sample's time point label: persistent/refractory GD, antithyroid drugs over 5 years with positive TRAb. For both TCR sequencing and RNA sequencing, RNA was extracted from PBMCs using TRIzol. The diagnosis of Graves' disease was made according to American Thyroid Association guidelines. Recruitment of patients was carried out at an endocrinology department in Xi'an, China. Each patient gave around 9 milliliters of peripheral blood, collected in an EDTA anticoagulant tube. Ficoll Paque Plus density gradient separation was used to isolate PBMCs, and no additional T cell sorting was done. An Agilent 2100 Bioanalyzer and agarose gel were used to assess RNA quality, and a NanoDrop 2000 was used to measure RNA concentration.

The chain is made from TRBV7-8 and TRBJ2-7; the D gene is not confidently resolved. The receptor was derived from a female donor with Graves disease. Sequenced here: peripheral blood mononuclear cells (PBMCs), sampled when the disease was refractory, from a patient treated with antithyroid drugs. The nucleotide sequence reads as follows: TGTGCCAGCAGCTTACTGAATTACGAGCAGTACTTC. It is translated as CASSLLNYEQYF.